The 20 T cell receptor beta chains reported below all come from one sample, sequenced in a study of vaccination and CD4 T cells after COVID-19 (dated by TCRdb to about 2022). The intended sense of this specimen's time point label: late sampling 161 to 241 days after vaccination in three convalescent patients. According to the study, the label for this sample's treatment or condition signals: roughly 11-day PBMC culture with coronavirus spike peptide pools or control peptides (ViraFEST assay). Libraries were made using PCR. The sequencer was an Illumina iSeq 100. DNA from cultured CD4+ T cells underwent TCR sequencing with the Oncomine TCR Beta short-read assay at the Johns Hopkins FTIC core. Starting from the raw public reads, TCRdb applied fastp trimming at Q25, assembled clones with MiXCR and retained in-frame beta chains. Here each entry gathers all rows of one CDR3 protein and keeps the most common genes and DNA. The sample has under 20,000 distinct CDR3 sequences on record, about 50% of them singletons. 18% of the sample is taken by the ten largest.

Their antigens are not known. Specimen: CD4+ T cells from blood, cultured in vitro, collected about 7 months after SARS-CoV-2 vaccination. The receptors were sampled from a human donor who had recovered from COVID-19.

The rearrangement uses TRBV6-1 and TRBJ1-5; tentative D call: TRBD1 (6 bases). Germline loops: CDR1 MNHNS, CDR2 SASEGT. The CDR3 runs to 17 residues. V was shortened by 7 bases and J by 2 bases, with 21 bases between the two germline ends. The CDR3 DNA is TGTGCCAGCATTTTTGCACCGGGGGGGGCAGGCAATCAGCCCCAGCATTTT. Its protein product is CASIFAPGGAGNQPQHF.

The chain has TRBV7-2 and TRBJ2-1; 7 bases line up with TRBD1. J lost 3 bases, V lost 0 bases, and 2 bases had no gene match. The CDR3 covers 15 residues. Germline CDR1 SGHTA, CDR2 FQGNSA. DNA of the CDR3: TGTGCCAGCAGCTTAGCGGGACAGTACTACAATGAGCAGTTCTTC. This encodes CASSLAGQYYNEQFF.

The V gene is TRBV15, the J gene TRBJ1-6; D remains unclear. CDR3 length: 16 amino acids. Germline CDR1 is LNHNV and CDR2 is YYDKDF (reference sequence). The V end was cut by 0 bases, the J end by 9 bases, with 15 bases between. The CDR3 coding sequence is TGTGCCACCAGCAGAGATAGAACCATCGGTAGTTCACCCCTCCACTTT. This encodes CATSRDRTIGSSPLHF.

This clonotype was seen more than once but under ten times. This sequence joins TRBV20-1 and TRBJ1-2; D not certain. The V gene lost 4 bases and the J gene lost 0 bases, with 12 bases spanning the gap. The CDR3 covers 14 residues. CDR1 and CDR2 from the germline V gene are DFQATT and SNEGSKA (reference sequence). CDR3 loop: CSAKPGLSNYGYTF. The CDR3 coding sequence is TGCAGTGCTAAGCCCGGTTTGTCTAACTATGGCTACACCTTC.

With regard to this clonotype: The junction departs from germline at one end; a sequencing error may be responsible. The CDR3 loop is CASSLWGAPHEQYF. CDR3 DNA: TGTGCCAGCAGTTTATGGGGGGCGCCCCACGAGCAGTACTTC. The rearrangement links TRBV10-3 to TRBJ2-7; D tentatively reads TRBD1 or TRBD2 (6 bases each). The germline CDR1 and CDR2 sequences are ENHRY and SYGVKD. This CDR3 has 14 residues.

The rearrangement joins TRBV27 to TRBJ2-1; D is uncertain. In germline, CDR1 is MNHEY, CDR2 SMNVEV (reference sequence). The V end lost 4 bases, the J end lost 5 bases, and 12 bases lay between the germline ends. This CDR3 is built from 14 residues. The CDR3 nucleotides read TGTGCCAGCAGTTCCCGACCCGTTGACAATGAGCAGTTCTTC. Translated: CASSSRPVDNEQFF.

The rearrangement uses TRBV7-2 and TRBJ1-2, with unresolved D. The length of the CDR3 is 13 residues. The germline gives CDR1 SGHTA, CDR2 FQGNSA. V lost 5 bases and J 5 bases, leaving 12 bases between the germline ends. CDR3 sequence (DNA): TGTGCCAGCAGCATGACCGGGAGATATGGCTACACCTTC. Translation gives CASSMTGRYGYTF.

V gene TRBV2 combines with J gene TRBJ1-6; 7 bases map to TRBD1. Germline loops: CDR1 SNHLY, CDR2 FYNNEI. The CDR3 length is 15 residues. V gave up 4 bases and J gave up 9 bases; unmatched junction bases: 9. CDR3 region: CASSATDQGVSPLHF. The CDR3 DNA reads TGTGCCAGCAGTGCGACGGACCAGGGGGTTTCACCCCTCCACTTT.

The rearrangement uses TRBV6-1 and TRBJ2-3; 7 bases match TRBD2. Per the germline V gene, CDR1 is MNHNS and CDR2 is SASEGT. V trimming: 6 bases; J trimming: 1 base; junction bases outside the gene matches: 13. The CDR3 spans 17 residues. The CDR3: CASSPRGSGVGTDTQYF. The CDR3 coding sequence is TGTGCCAGCAGCCCCCGGGGGAGCGGGGTCGGCACAGATACGCAGTATTTT.

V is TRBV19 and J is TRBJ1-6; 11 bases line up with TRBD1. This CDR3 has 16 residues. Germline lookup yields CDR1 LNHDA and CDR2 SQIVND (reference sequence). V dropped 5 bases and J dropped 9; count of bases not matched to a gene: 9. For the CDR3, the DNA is TGTGCCAGTAGTGCCGGGACAGGGGGGCTCTCTTCACCCCTCCACTTT. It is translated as CASSAGTGGLSSPLHF.

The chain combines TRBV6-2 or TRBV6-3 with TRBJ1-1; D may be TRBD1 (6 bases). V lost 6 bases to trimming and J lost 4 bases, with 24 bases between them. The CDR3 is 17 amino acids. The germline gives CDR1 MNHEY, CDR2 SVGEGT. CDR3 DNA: TGTGCCAGCAGCCCAACCTACGGCTCCGGGGGCCCCACTGAAGCTTTCTTT. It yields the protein CASSPTYGSGGPTEAFF.

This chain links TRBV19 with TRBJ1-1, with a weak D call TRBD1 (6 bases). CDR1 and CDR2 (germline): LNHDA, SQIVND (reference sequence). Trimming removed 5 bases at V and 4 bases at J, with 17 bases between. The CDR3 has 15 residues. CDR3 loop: CASSLTGIGVTEAFF. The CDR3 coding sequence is TGTGCCAGTAGTCTTACAGGGATCGGAGTCACTGAAGCTTTCTTT.

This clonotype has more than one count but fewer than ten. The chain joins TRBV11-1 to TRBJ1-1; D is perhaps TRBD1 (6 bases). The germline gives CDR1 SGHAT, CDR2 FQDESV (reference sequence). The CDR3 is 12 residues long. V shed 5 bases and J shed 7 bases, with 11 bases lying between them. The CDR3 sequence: CASSQNRDEAFF. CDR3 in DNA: TGTGCCAGCAGCCAAAACAGGGATGAAGCTTTCTTT.

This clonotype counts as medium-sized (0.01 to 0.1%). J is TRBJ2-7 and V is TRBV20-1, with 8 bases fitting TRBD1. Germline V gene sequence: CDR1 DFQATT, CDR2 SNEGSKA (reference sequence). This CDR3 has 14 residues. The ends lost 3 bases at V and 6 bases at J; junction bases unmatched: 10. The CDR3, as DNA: TGCAGTGCTAGTTTGGGAACAGGGGGGCGCGAGCAGTACTTC. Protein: CSASLGTGGREQYF.

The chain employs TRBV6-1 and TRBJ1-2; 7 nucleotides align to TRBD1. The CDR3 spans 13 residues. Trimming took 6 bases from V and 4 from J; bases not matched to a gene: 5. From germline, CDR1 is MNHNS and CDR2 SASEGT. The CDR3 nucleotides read TGTGCCAGCAGACGACAGGGTGTCTATGGCTACACCTTC. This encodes CASRRQGVYGYTF.

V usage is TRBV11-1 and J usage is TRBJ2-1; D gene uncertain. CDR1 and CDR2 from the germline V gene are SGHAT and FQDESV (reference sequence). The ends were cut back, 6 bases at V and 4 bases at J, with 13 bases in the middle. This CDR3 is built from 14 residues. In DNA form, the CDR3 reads TGTGCCAGCAGTAGAGTCGATAATTACAATGAGCAGTTCTTC. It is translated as CASSRVDNYNEQFF.

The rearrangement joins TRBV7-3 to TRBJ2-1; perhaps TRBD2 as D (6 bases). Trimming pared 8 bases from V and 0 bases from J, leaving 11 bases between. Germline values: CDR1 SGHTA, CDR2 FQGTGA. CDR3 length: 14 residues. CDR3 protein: CASRTTSSYNEQFF. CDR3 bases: TGTGCCAGCCGAACGACTAGCTCCTACAATGAGCAGTTCTTC.

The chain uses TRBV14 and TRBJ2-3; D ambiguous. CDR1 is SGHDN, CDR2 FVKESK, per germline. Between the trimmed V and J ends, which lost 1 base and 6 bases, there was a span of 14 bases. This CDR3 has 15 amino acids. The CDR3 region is CASSQGLTRVDTQYF. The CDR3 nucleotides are TGTGCCAGCAGCCAAGGTCTGACTCGCGTGGATACGCAGTATTTT.

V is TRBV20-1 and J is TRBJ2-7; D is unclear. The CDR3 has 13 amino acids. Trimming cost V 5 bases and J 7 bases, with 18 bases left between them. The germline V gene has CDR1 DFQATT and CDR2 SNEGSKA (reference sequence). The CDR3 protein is CSAQNGPLGEQYF. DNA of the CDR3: TGCAGTGCTCAGAACGGGCCCCTTGGTGAGCAGTACTTC.

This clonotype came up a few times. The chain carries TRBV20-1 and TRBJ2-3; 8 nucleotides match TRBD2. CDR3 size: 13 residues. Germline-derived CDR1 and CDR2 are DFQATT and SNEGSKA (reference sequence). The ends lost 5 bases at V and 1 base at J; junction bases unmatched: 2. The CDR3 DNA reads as TGCAGTGCTGAGACTAGCGGCACAGATACGCAGTATTTT. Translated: CSAETSGTDTQYF.